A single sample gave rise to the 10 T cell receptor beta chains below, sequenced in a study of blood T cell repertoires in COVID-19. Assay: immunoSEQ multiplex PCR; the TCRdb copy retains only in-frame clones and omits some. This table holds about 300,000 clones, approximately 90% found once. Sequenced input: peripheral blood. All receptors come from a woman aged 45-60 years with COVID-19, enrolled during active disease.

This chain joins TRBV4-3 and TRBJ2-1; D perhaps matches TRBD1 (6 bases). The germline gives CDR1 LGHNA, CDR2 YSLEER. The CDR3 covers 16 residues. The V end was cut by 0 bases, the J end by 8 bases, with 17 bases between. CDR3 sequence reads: CASSQDRQGRVDEQFF. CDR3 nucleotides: TGCGCCAGCAGCCAAGATCGGCAGGGGAGAGTCGATGAGCAGTTCTTC.

Written as DNA, the CDR3 is TGTGCCAGCAGCTTATCAGGGTCCCTCGGCTACACCTTC. It yields the protein CASSLSGSLGYTF. This rearrangement joins TRBV7-2 to TRBJ1-2; D might be TRBD1 (5 bases). V dropped 2 bases and J dropped 8 bases, with 12 bases sitting between them. Germline V lookup: CDR1 SGHTA, CDR2 FQGNSA. The length of the CDR3 is 13 residues.

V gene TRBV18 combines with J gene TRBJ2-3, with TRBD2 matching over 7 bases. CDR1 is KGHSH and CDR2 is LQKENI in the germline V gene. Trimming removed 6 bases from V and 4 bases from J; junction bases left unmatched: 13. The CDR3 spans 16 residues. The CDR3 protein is CASSQFGGSEADTQYF. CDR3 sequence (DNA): TGTGCCAGCTCCCAGTTCGGCGGGAGCGAGGCAGATACGCAGTATTTT. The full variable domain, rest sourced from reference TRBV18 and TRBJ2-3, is NAGVMQNPRHLVRRRGQEARLRCSPMKGHSHVYWYRQLPEEGLKFMVYLQKENIIDESGMPKERFSAEFPKEGPSILRIQQVVRGDSAAYFCASSQFGGSEADTQYFGPGTRLTVL.

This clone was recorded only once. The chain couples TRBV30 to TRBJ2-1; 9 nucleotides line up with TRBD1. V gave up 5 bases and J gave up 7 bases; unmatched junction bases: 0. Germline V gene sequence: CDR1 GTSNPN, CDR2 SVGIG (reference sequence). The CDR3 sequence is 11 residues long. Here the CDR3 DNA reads TGTGCCTGGGACAGGGGGAATGAGCAGTTCTTC. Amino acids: CAWDRGNEQFF.

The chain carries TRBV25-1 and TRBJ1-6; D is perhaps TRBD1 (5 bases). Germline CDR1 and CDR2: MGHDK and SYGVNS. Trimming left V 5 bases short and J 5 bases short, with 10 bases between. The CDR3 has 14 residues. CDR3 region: CASSIRGNNSPLHF. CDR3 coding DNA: TGTGCCAGCAGTATAAGGGGCAATAATTCACCCCTCCACTTT. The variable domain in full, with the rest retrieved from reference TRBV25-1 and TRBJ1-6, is EADIYQTPRYLVIGTGKKITLECSQTMGHDKMYWYQQDPGMELHLIHYSYGVNSTEKGDLSSESTVSRIRTEHFPLTLESARPSHTSQYLCASSIRGNNSPLHFGNGTRLTVT.

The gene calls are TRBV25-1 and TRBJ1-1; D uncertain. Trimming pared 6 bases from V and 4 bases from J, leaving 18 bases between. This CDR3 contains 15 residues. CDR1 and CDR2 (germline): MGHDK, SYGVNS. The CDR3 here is CASRSKGTSGTEAFF. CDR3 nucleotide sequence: TGTGCCAGCAGATCCAAGGGTACTAGTGGCACTGAAGCTTTCTTT.

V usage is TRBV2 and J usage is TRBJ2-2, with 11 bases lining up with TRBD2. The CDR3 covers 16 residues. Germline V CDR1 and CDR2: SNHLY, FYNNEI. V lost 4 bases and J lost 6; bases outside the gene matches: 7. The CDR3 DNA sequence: TGTGCCAGCAGTGCCGTGGCTAGCGGGAGGTCCGGGGAGCTGTTTTTT. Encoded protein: CASSAVASGRSGELFF.

CDR3 nucleotide sequence: TGTGCCAGCAGTGACTCGTCCCCCATTCCCGGGACAGCTAATCAGCCCCAGCATTTT. It translates to CASSDSSPIPGTANQPQHF. V is TRBV6-4 and J is TRBJ1-5; 7 nucleotides agree with TRBD1. Germline CDR1 reads MRHNA; CDR2 reads SNTAGT. CDR3 size: 19 residues. V lost 0 bases, J lost 4 bases, and 15 bases stayed unmatched.

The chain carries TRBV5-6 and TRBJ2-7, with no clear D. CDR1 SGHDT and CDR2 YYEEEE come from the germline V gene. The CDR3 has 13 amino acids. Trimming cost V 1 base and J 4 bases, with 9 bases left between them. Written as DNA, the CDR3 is TGTGCCAGCAGCTTGCTTGGTAGATACGAGCAGTACTTC. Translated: CASSLLGRYEQYF.

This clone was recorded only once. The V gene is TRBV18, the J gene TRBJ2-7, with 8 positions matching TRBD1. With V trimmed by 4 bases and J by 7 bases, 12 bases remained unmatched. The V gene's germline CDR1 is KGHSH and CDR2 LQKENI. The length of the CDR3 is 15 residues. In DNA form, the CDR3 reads TGTGCCAGCTCACTTGGACAGGGCAGATTGGAAGAGCAGTACTTC. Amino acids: CASSLGQGRLEEQYF.